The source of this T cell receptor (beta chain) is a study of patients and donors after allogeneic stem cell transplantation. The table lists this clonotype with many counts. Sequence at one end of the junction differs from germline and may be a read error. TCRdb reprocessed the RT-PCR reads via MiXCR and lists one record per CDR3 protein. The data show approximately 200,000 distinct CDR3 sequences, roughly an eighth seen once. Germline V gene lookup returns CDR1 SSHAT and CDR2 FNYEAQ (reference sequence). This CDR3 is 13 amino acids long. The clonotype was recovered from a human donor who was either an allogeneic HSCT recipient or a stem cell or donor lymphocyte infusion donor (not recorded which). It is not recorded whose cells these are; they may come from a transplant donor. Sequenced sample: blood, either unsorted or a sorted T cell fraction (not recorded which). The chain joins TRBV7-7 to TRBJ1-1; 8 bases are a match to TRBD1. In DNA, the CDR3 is TGTGCTAGCAGCTTAAAACAGGGGGGTGAAGCTTTCTTT. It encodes CASSLKQGGEAFF. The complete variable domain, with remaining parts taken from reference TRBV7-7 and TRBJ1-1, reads GAGVSQSPRYKVTKRGQDVTLRCDPISSHATLYWYQQALGQGPEFLTYFNYEAQPDKSGLPSDRFSAERPEGSISTLTIQRTEQRDSAMYRCASSLKQGGEAFFGQGTRLTVV.